This T cell receptor beta chain was sequenced during a study of CD8 T cell repertoires and HIV-1 epitope variants. For the study at large: T cells were stimulated with Twenty-five Gag and Nef peptides separately. IL-2, IL-7 and IL-15 were added on days 3 and 7 of roughly nine-day cultures. The study, taken as a whole, reports: Most of the nine antigen-specific clonotypes appeared cross-reactive to autologous or escape variants. This assay reports beta chains of antigen-expanded cells, not T cell function.

TCRdb keeps only in-frame clones here, not all; method: immunoSEQ multiplex PCR. There are roughly 5,000 clones in the sample; under 75% occur only once, and over 40% lies in the top ten. Germline-derived CDR1 and CDR2 are SGHVS and FNYEAQ. This CDR3 is built from 14 residues. V was cut by 2 bases and J by 8 bases, with 15 bases left in between. A note on this clone: Its specificity is not known.

This sequence originates from a male donor with HIV. Sequenced: cultured CD8+ T cells derived from PBMCs. The chain uses TRBV7-6 and TRBJ1-2; TRBD1 is a possible D gene (6 bases). The CDR3 nucleotides are TGTGCCAGCAGCTTACAGGTGCCAGGGGAAGGCTACACCTTC. This codes for CASSLQVPGEGYTF.